What follows are 3 T cell receptor beta chains derived from one specimen sequenced in a study of control samples from healthy donors and cancer patients. The protocol was immunoSEQ multiplex PCR, while the TCRdb copy is restricted to in-frame clones and leaves out a portion. The table shows about 40,000 clones, with approximately 90% occurring only once. Sequencing input: blood. The receptor set was obtained from a woman between 50 and 59 years old in good health.

This clone was recorded only once. The rearrangement links TRBV5-1 to TRBJ1-2; no firm D call. The CDR3 sequence is 12 residues long. The germline V gene encodes CDR1 SGHRS and CDR2 YFSETQ. V was shortened by 1 base and J by 8 bases, with 9 bases between the two germline ends. The CDR3, as DNA: TGCGCCAGCAGCTTGAACCTGGGGGGCTACACCTTC. It translates to CASSLNLGGYTF. The complete variable domain, with remaining parts taken from reference TRBV5-1 and TRBJ1-2, reads KAGVTQTPRYLIKTRGQQVTLSCSPISGHRSVSWYQQTPGQGLQFLFEYFSETQRNKGNFPGRFSGRQFSNSRSEMNVSTLELGDSALYLCASSLNLGGYTFGSGTRLTVV.

The chain couples TRBV27 to TRBJ2-1; 8 bases line up with TRBD2. CDR1 and CDR2 from the germline V gene are MNHEY and SMNVEV (reference sequence). The V gene end was trimmed by 2 bases and the J gene end by 6 bases; junction bases not matched to a gene: 9. CDR3 length equals 16 residues. The CDR3 sequence: CASSLRRGGLSNEQFF. For the CDR3, the DNA is TGTGCCAGCAGTTTACGACGGGGGGGCCTTTCCAATGAGCAGTTCTTC.

The chain carries TRBV6-1 and TRBJ2-7, with TRBD1 as a possible D gene (6 bases). The CDR3 sequence is 15 residues long. With 2 bases removed from V and 1 base from J, the gap between germline ends came to 12 bases. Germline V gene lookup returns CDR1 MNHNS and CDR2 SASEGT. In DNA form, the CDR3 reads TGTGCCAGCAGTGAATCAGGGACAAAATCCTACGAGCAGTACTTC. It yields the protein CASSESGTKSYEQYF.